This TCR beta chain was observed in a study of blood T cell repertoires in COVID-19. Study-level information: Material from acute and convalescent COVID-19 was sourced from the United States, Italy and Spain. PBMCs, B-cell-depleted T cells, or T cells were the source of the cDNA or gDNA that made up the material.

V was shortened by 3 bases and J by 3 bases, with 15 bases between the two germline ends. The CDR3 consists of 15 residues. Germline loops: CDR1 SGHTA, CDR2 FQGNSA. Under the authors' procedure: Cell counts per sample came from amplifying reference gene primers. The assay was immunoSEQ multiplex PCR, and TCRdb's table has in-frame clones only and misses some. The V and J calls and clone size are taken from that table; D and trimming were inferred from the DNA. The table has 34,000 or so clones, roughly 90% seen once. This receptor was obtained from a man aged 50-59 years with active or convalescent COVID-19. The sequenced sample was peripheral blood. The rearrangement joins TRBV7-2 to TRBJ2-7; D possibly corresponds to TRBD2 (6 bases). CDR3 nucleotides: TGTGCCAGCAGCTTCCTAACCGGGACTCACTACGAGCAGTACTTC. This codes for CASSFLTGTHYEQYF.